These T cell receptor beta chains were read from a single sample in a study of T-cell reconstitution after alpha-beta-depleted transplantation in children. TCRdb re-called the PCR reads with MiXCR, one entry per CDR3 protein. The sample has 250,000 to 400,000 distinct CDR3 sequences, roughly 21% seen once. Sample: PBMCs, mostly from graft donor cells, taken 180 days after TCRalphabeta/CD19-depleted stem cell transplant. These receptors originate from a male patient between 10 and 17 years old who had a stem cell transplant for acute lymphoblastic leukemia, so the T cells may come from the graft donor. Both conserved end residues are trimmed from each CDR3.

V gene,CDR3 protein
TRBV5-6,ASSFGRPQETQY
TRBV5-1,ASSFSGRAGELF
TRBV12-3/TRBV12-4,ASSVDSPYEQY
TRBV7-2,ASSLGGGTPQH
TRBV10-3,ASSESRDRAAGPYNEQF
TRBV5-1,ASNVQGNTGELF
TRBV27,ASGDSLYGYT
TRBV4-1,ASSQGPGLSGYEQY
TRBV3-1,ASSHWAVDYEQY
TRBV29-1,SVVPRRYDEQF
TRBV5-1,ASSPELREVYNEQF
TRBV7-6,ASSLEIELGKTQY
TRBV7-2,ASRKDRGYNSPLH
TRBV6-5,ASSYPSGKGAYEQY
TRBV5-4,ASSLQGQHNYEQY
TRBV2,ASSGDRGSTYEQY
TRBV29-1,SADGDTEAF
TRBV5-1,ASSLTGTGFQETQY
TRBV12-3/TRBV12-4,ASRDQGNQPQH
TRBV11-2,ASSLDPGTRPYNEQF
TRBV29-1,SVGQGARGARETQY
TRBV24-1,ATSDLRTAGYT
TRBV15,ATSRGFRETQY
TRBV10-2,ASSEVVFSGTQETQY
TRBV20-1,SARDAESSGNTIY
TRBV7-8,ASSLARQGYSNTGELF
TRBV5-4,ASSLEGPYYEQY
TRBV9,ASSVGGLFHSGNTIY
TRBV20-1,SASLGGRSYEQY
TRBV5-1,ASSLGRLGLQETQY
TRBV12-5,ASGRTSGTYHNEQF
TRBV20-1,SVSEPSYNEQF
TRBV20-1,SARPVGKGLQF
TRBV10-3,AVALAGGQDTQY
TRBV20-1,SARDRIAGANTGELF
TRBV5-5,ASSLGAGAGYDGYT
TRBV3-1,ASSAPDSQTPYYNEQF
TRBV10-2,AITGGLSYNEQF
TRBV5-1,ASSPYDPGDEQY
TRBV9,ASSVVSNTQY
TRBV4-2,ASSQPTSSYEQY
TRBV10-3,AISESQGVPGLANSNQQF
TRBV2,ASDESGALH
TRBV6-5,ASSYFTNSPLH
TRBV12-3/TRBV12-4,ASRDRDGCSYEQY
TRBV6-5,ASSYSSGSYEQY
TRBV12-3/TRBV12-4,ASSGGRDRYYGYT
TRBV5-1,ASSPDHTDTQY
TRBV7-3,ASSLFGTGGANIQY
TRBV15,ATSRGAGTPTGELF
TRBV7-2,ASSSPGQGAYNEQF
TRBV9,ASEMTGGLSNTGELF
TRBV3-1,ASSQGEGEQY
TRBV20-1,SARRTGGGIFQY
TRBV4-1,ASSPRRGGNSYNEQF
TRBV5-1,ASSSGQLQETQY
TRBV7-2,ASSWDLTTQF